This T cell receptor beta chain was documented in a study of molecular identifiers for immune sequencing clone quantification. CDR1 and CDR2 from the germline V gene are SEHNR and FQNEAQ (reference sequence). V dropped 8 bases and J dropped 6 bases, with 14 bases sitting between them. CDR3 length equals 13 residues. Concerning this clonotype itself: A much more abundant neighbour one base away suggests this may be a read error.

TCRdb used MiXCR to reprocess the PCR reads, holding one entry per CDR3 protein. The table lists about 510,000 distinct CDR3 sequences, around a fifth of them singletons, with 0.65% to 0.95% in the top ten. This clonotype was obtained from a human donor in good health. Some libraries in this study had Jurkat cell RNA spiked in. V gene TRBV7-9 combines with J gene TRBJ2-1, with D perhaps matching TRBD1 (5 bases). Sequences were obtained from naive CD8+ T cells from blood, with Jurkat cell RNA spiked in. Subset given: FACS-sorted CD8+CD4-CCR7+CD45RA+ naive T cells. The CDR3 loop reads CASGLTGTNEQFF. The CDR3 coding sequence is TGTGCCAGCGGCCTCACAGGAACCAATGAGCAGTTCTTC.